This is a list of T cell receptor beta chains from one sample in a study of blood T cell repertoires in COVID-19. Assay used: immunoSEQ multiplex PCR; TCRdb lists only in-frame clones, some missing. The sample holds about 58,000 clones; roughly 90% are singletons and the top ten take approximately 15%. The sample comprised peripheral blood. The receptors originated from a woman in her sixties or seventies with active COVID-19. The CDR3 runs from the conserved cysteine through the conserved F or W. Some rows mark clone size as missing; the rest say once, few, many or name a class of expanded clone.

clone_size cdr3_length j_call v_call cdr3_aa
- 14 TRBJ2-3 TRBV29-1 CSVQTGGIADTQYF
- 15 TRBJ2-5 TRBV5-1 CASSLVEGDQETQYF
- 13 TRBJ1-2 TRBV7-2 CASSFGTNYGYTF
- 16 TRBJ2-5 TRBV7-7 CASSPLGASGVETQYF
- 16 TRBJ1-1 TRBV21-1 CASSKGPGWVNTEAFF
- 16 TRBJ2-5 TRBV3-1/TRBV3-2 CASSQETGILWETQYF
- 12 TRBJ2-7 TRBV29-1 CSVAGVSYEQYF
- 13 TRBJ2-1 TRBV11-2 CASSLDRRGEQFF
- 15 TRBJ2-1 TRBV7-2 CASSLQGSGYNEQFF
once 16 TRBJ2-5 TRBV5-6 CASSFAPGAIQETQYF
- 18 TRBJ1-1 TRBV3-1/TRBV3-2 CASSQSRPLRGLNTEAFF
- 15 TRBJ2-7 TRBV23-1 CASSQWTSGGYEQYF
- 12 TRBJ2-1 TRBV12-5 CASGNRLNEQFF
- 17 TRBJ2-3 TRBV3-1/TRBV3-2 CASSQEIGLAGLDTQYF
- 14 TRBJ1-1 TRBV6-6 CASREQGANTEAFF
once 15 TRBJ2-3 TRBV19 CASSILGTSTDTQYF
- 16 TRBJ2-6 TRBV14 CASSTQGLWGANVLTF
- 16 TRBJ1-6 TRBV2 CASRGTGIVGGSPLHF
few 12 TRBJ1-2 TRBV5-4 CASSLGGEAPLF
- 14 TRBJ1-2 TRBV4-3 CASSQVTGPYGYTF
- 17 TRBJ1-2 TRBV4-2 CASSQVDRDSFGNGYTF
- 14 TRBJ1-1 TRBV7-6 CASSLRGSDTEAFF
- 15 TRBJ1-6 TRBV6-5 CASSLSGIPNSPLHF
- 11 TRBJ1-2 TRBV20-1 CSAGQGNGYTF
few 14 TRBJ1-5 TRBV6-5 CASSSDSFNQPQHF
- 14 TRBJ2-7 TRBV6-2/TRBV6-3 CASSTGGRDYEQYF
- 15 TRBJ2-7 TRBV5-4 CASSSGQGYLYEQYF
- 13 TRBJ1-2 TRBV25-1 CASSEGSNYGYTF
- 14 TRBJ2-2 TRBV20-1 CSASWGQGTGELFF
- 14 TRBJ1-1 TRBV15 CATSRDRQGTEAFF
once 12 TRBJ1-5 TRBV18 CASSSQGQPQHF
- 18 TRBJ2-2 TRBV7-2 CASSLVGLRGGIAGELFF
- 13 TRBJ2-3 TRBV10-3 CAIMGSSTDTQYF
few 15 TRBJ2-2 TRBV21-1 CASSNPRINTGELFF
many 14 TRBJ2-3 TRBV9 CASSDRDSTDTQYF
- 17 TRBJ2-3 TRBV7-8 CASSPRATQTGSQGQYF
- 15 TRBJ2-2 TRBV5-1 CASSLTVGATGELFF
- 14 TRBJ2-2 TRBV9 CASSGGQGTGELFF
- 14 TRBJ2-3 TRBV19 CATRRSYDRGAKYF
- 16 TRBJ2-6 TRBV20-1 CSASRGQSSGANVLTF
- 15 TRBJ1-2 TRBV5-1 CASSFGSGGQYGYTF
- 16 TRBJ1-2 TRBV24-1 CATSDPRGPTNYGYTF
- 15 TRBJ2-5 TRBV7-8 CASSLAAQKYETQYF
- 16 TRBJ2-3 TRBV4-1 CASSQILAGDTDTQYF
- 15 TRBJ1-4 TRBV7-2 CASSRGSPSNEKLFF